This record covers a single T cell receptor beta chain. The target antigen is unknown. This sample is drawn from a study of breast tumors, draining lymph nodes, adjacent tissues. The study, taken as a whole, reports: Compared with lymph nodes, tumors were less diverse; compared with nontumor tissue, more. That most tumor T cells come from lymph nodes remained unproven. Luminal-like breast cancer showed significantly greater tumor-nontumor repertoire similarity than basal-like breast cancer did.

Samples came from axillary lymph nodes draining the breast cancer. Per germline, CDR1 SEHNR and CDR2 FQNEAQ (reference sequence). This CDR3 comprises 15 residues. With V trimmed by 5 bases and J by 2 bases, 5 bases remained unmatched. TCRdb re-called the multiplex PCR reads with MiXCR, one entry per CDR3 protein. The sample consists of 90,000 to 120,000 distinct CDR3 sequences, 21% of them appearing once. What was sequenced was axillary lymph node tissue. This TCR was recovered from a female donor with breast cancer. Some clones in this sample may be carry-over from other donors' samples. V usage is TRBV7-9 and J usage is TRBJ2-1, with 8 bases lining up with TRBD1. The CDR3 reads CASSITGGPYNEQFF. The CDR3 DNA is TGTGCCAGCAGCATTACAGGGGGACCCTACAATGAGCAGTTCTTC.